The 32 T cell receptor beta chains reported below all come from one sample, sequenced in a study of blood T cell repertoires in COVID-19. Clones were read by immunoSEQ multiplex PCR, and TCRdb kept only the in-frame ones, dropping some. The repertoire has tens of thousands of clones, roughly 84% of them found once; the top ten carry roughly 4.6%. Source material: peripheral blood. These receptor sequences come from a woman aged 70-85 years with acute or convalescent COVID-19.

This chain joins TRBV4-1 and TRBJ1-2, with TRBD1 matching 7 bases. From germline, CDR1 is MGHRA and CDR2 YSYEKL. The CDR3 totals 15 residues. J was trimmed by 2 bases and V by 3 bases; bases with no gene match: 6. The CDR3 DNA is TGCGCCAGCAGCCAGCGGGACAGCGTCAACTATGGCTACACCTTC. Its translation: CASSQRDSVNYGYTF.

Comments on this clone: One end of the junction does not line up with germline, which may come from a read error. This chain connects TRBV19 to TRBJ2-1; a weak D match, TRBD1 (6 bases). Germline CDR1 reads LNHDA; CDR2 reads SQIVND (reference sequence). The CDR3 is made up of 11 amino acids. Here the CDR3 reads CAEGVYSEQFF. Here the CDR3 DNA reads TGTGCCGAGGGGGTTTACAGTGAGCAGTTCTTC.

This clone turned up a few times. The chain uses TRBV7-8 and TRBJ1-2; the match to TRBD1 covers 12 bases. V was clipped by 5 bases and J by 4 bases; unmatched bases: 11. The CDR3 length is 17 residues. Germline V CDR1 and CDR2: SGHVS, FQNEAQ. The chain's CDR3 is CASSPRRDRGLVYGYTF. The DNA of the CDR3 is TGTGCCAGCAGCCCGCGGAGGGACAGGGGGCTTGTCTATGGCTACACCTTC.

The chain is built from TRBV19 and TRBJ1-2; 8 nucleotides agree with TRBD1. Looked up from germline, CDR1 is LNHDA and CDR2 is SQIVND (reference sequence). The CDR3 is made up of 15 amino acids. Trimming cost V 4 bases and J 0 bases; bases outside gene matches: 4. The CDR3 DNA reads as TGTGCCAGTAGTAAGGGGGGACAGGCTAACTATGGCTACACCTTC. It translates to CASSKGGQANYGYTF.

The chain combines TRBV5-8 with TRBJ1-4; 9 nucleotides match TRBD1. In germline, CDR1 is SGHTS, CDR2 YDEGEE. V shed 4 bases, J shed 7 bases, and the junction held 17 bases outside the gene matches. The CDR3 totals 18 residues. The CDR3, as DNA: TGTGCCAGCAGCCAACGACAAGTTGCGACAGGGGGACGTGAAAAACTGTTTTTT. Translated: CASSQRQVATGGREKLFF.

The V and J genes are TRBV5-1 and TRBJ2-2; tentatively, D is TRBD1 (5 bases). The V gene's germline CDR1 is SGHRS and CDR2 YFSETQ. The V end lost 7 bases, the J end lost 5 bases, and 15 bases lay between the germline ends. The CDR3 is made up of 14 amino acids. Here the CDR3 reads CASLGFTGTGELFF. CDR3 coding DNA: TGCGCCAGCCTGGGGTTCACAGGAACCGGGGAGCTGTTTTTT.

The rearrangement joins TRBV3-1 (or the pseudogene TRBV3-2) to TRBJ2-3; 8 positions match TRBD1. The CDR3 contains 15 residues. V dropped 6 bases and J dropped 2; count of bases not matched to a gene: 7. Germline-derived CDR1 and CDR2 are LGHDT and YNNKEL (reference sequence). DNA for the CDR3: TGTGCCAGCAGGCGCGGACAGGGCCACACAGATACGCAGTATTTT. Translated, it gives CASRRGQGHTDTQYF.

This sequence joins TRBV7-2 and TRBJ2-3, with unresolved D. The V end was cut by 5 bases, the J end by 3 bases, with 12 bases between. The germline gives CDR1 SGHTA, CDR2 FQGNSA. The CDR3 is 14 amino acids. The CDR3 nucleotides read TGTGCCAGCAGCACCCAAACAGTGACAGATACGCAGTATTTT. This sequence encodes CASSTQTVTDTQYF. Using reference TRBV7-2 and TRBJ2-3 for the parts outside the CDR3, the full variable domain is GAGVSQSPSNKVTEKGKDVELRCDPISGHTALYWYRQSLGQGLEFLIYFQGNSAPDKSGLPSDRFSAERTGGSVSTLTIQRTQQEDSAVYLCASSTQTVTDTQYFGPGTRLTVL.

This chain joins TRBV19 and TRBJ2-1, with D maybe TRBD2 (5 bases). V was pared by 3 bases and J by 0 bases, with 9 bases between. The CDR3 contains 15 residues. The germline gives CDR1 LNHDA, CDR2 SQIVND (reference sequence). The CDR3 DNA reads TGTGCCAGTAGTATTGCCCGGGACTCCTACAATGAGCAGTTCTTC. It yields the protein CASSIARDSYNEQFF.

This clone has only a few counts. The chain recombines TRBV20-1 with TRBJ2-1; D might be TRBD2 (5 bases). Between the trimmed V and J ends, which lost 5 bases and 10 bases, there was a span of 9 bases. This CDR3 has 10 residues. Germline assignment: CDR1 DFQATT and CDR2 SNEGSKA (reference sequence). The CDR3 region is CSALQREQFF. The DNA of the CDR3 is TGCAGTGCTTTACAGCGGGAGCAGTTCTTC.

This chain links TRBV24-1 with TRBJ2-7; D call uncertain. The CDR3 consists of 15 residues. Trimming removed 4 bases from V and 2 bases from J, with 14 bases in between. The V gene's germline CDR1 is KGHDR and CDR2 SFDVKD. CDR3 amino acids: CATSEGSRNAYEQYF. The DNA for the CDR3 is TGTGCCACCAGTGAAGGAAGCAGGAATGCCTACGAGCAGTACTTC.

This sequence joins TRBV28 and TRBJ1-2, with TRBD1 as a possible D gene (5 bases). This CDR3 is 14 amino acids long. Trimming shortened V by 5 bases and J by 4 bases, and 14 bases separated the two germline ends. Germline V CDR1 and CDR2: MDHEN, SYDVKM. CDR3 residues: CASSGAGIGYGYTF. The CDR3 DNA follows: TGTGCCAGCAGTGGGGCAGGGATCGGCTATGGCTACACCTTC.

This rearrangement joins TRBV5-1 to TRBJ2-7, with a weak D call TRBD2 (6 bases). V lost 4 bases and J 5 bases, leaving 19 bases between the germline ends. The CDR3 is 15 residues long. The germline gives CDR1 SGHRS, CDR2 YFSETQ. CDR3 sequence reads: CASSPREGLTDEQYF. The DNA for the CDR3 is TGCGCCAGCAGCCCCAGAGAGGGACTGACGGACGAGCAGTACTTC.

This clone was seen a few times. The chain links TRBV30 to TRBJ2-2; no firm D call. Trimming cost V 4 bases and J 7 bases, with 13 bases left between them. The CDR3 consists of 13 residues. Looked up from germline, CDR1 is GTSNPN and CDR2 is SVGIG (reference sequence). The CDR3 protein is CAWIRSASGELFF. The CDR3 DNA follows: TGTGCCTGGATCAGGTCCGCCAGCGGGGAGCTGTTTTTT.

The chain has TRBV3-1 (or the pseudogene TRBV3-2) and TRBJ1-2, with no clear D. From germline, CDR1 is LGHDT and CDR2 YNNKEL (reference sequence). The CDR3 sequence is 15 residues long. The ends were cut back, 1 base at V and 0 bases at J, with 9 bases in the middle. CDR3 sequence (DNA): TGTGCCAGCAGCCAAGGTCACAGTTCTAACTATGGCTACACCTTC. The encoded protein is CASSQGHSSNYGYTF.

The rearrangement uses TRBV9 and TRBJ2-7; D is unclear. V lost 0 bases and J lost 0, with 7 bases in between. This CDR3 region has 14 residues. Germline CDR1 and CDR2: SGDLS and YYNGEE. In DNA, the CDR3 is TGTGCCAGCAGCGTAGACTCAAACTCCTACGAGCAGTACTTC. Protein: CASSVDSNSYEQYF.

This chain joins TRBV28 and TRBJ1-3, with 7 bases fitting TRBD1. Trimming at V came to 6 bases and at J to 0 bases, leaving 5 bases not matched to a gene. The CDR3 runs 15 residues. CDR1 is MDHEN and CDR2 is SYDVKM in the germline V gene. The CDR3 sequence: CASRPRTGSGNTIYF. The CDR3 DNA is TGTGCCAGCAGGCCTCGGACAGGCTCTGGAAACACCATATATTTT.

This rearrangement joins TRBV19 to TRBJ2-2, with 7 bases lining up with TRBD1. Germline V gene data show CDR1 as LNHDA and CDR2 as SQIVND (reference sequence). V lost 1 base to trimming and J lost 8 bases; unmatched junction nucleotides: 7. This CDR3 is built from 15 residues. CDR3 in amino acids: CASSIVRGQFGELFF. The CDR3 nucleotides read TGTGCCAGTAGTATAGTTAGGGGACAGTTTGGGGAGCTGTTTTTT.

The chain recombines TRBV18 with TRBJ1-6; TRBD1 aligns across 8 bases. CDR1 KGHSH and CDR2 LQKENI come from the germline V gene. CDR3 length: 14 residues. The V and J ends lost 4 bases and 9 bases, in that order; junction bases with no gene match: 5. Here the CDR3 reads CASSQDREGSPLHF. The CDR3 coding sequence is TGTGCCAGCTCACAGGACAGGGAAGGTTCACCCCTCCACTTT.

The rearrangement uses TRBV4-1 and TRBJ1-2; weak D call: TRBD1 (5 bases). The CDR3 sequence is 15 residues long. Trimming left V 2 bases short and J 4 bases short, with 14 bases between. From germline, CDR1 is MGHRA and CDR2 YSYEKL. CDR3 bases: TGCGCCAGCAGCCAACTCCCGGGGGAGGGCTATGGCTACACCTTC. It yields the protein CASSQLPGEGYGYTF.

The chain is built from TRBV2 and TRBJ2-1; the D gene is possibly TRBD2 (6 bases). Germline V gene data show CDR1 as SNHLY and CDR2 as FYNNEI. V lost 7 bases to trimming and J lost 2 bases, with 12 bases between them. The CDR3 totals 14 residues. In nucleotides, the CDR3 is TGTGCCAGCAACCCAGCGGGTCCCTACAATGAGCAGTTCTTC. Residues: CASNPAGPYNEQFF.

This rearrangement joins TRBV27 to TRBJ2-3; a possible D gene is TRBD2 (5 bases). Germline lookup yields CDR1 MNHEY and CDR2 SMNVEV (reference sequence). The CDR3 extends over 16 amino acids. V dropped 7 bases and J dropped 11 bases, with 28 bases sitting between them. Here the CDR3 DNA reads TGTGCCAGCAACCCCCCGGGCAGGCCGAACGGGATAGGGCAGTATTTT. It encodes CASNPPGRPNGIGQYF.

This clone was counted a few times. This sequence joins TRBV5-8 and TRBJ2-3, with 14 bases identical to TRBD2. Germline trimming cut 3 bases from V and 3 bases from J; bases unmatched to any gene: 9. Looked up from germline, CDR1 is SGHTS and CDR2 is YDEGEE. The length of the CDR3 is 18 residues. The CDR3 spells CASSSGLAGGKMTDTQYF. CDR3 nucleotide sequence: TGTGCCAGCAGCTCCGGACTAGCGGGAGGAAAAATGACAGATACGCAGTATTTT.

The V call is TRBV7-3, the J call TRBJ2-3, with 7 bases that match TRBD1. V was pared by 1 base and J by 2 bases, with 6 bases of the junction left unmatched. The CDR3 contains 16 residues. The germline CDR1 and CDR2 sequences are SGHTA and FQGTGA. The CDR3 loop is CASSLNGRGTTDTQYF. CDR3 sequence (DNA): TGTGCCAGCAGCTTAAACGGCAGGGGGACCACAGATACGCAGTATTTT. Looking up the rest from reference TRBV7-3 and TRBJ2-3 gives the full variable domain: GAGVSQTPSNKVTEKGKYVELRCDPISGHTALYWYRQSLGQGPEFLIYFQGTGAADDSGLPNDRFFAVRPEGSVSTLKIQRTERGDSAVYLCASSLNGRGTTDTQYFGPGTRLTVL.

The chain joins TRBV12-3 or TRBV12-4 to TRBJ1-1; a possible D gene is TRBD1 (5 bases). The CDR3 sequence is 13 residues long. V lost 5 bases and J lost 12, with 19 bases in between. CDR3 sequence (DNA): TGTGCCAGCAGTCCGATACCGGGACTAATGCCTTTCTTT. It encodes CASSPIPGLMPFF.

Here the CDR3 DNA reads TGTGCCAGCAGCTTCCAGGGGGCGCAGAGCACAGATACGCAGTATTTT. Its protein product is CASSFQGAQSTDTQYF. The chain has TRBV7-2 and TRBJ2-3; the match to TRBD1 covers 8 bases. CDR3 length: 16 residues. Germline V lookup: CDR1 SGHTA, CDR2 FQGNSA. The junction had 5 bases not matched to a gene; V was cut back by 3 bases and J by 0 bases.

The rearrangement links TRBV13 to TRBJ2-1; TRBD2 agrees at 8 bases. The CDR3 totals 16 residues. The V segment lost 2 bases and the J segment 7 bases; nucleotides outside the gene matches: 10. From germline, CDR1 is PRHDT and CDR2 FYEKMQ (reference sequence). For the CDR3, the DNA is TGTGCCAGCAGCTTATTGGTAGCGGGAATAAGGAATGAGCAGTTCTTC. It is translated as CASSLLVAGIRNEQFF.

V usage is TRBV5-4 and J usage is TRBJ2-7, with 7 bases matching TRBD1. This CDR3 region has 15 residues. Germline V lookup: CDR1 SGHNT, CDR2 YYREEE (reference sequence). Trimming at V came to 4 bases and at J to 2 bases, leaving 9 bases not matched to a gene. The CDR3 is CASSPLQGFAYEQYF. DNA for the CDR3: TGTGCCAGCAGCCCCCTACAGGGGTTCGCCTACGAGCAGTACTTC.

J is TRBJ1-3 and V is TRBV15, with D hard to call. The V and J ends lost 1 base and 1 base respectively, with 8 bases between them. Germline assignment: CDR1 LNHNV and CDR2 YYDKDF (reference sequence). The CDR3 runs 15 residues. The CDR3 DNA reads as TGTGCCACCAGCAGAGGAGGCGGGTCTGGAAACACCATATATTTT. It specifies CATSRGGGSGNTIYF.

This rearrangement joins TRBV7-3 to TRBJ1-2; D not certain. CDR3 length: 14 amino acids. V was clipped by 5 bases and J by 3 bases, with 13 bases between them. In germline, CDR1 is SGHTA, CDR2 FQGTGA. The CDR3: CASSRGFQDYGYTF. The CDR3 DNA reads as TGTGCCAGCAGCCGGGGATTTCAGGACTATGGCTACACCTTC.

The chain links TRBV29-1 to TRBJ1-2; D uncertain. The germline CDR1 and CDR2 sequences are SQVTM and ANQGSEA. Trimming shortened V by 1 base and J by 8 bases, and 11 bases separated the two germline ends. The CDR3 has 12 residues. The CDR3 region has the DNA TGCAGCGTTGAAGTCCCCCCCTCCGGCTACACCTTC. This translates into CSVEVPPSGYTF.

The chain carries TRBV6-5 and TRBJ2-7; a possible D gene is TRBD2 (5 bases). The CDR3 spans 13 residues. Trimming shortened V by 6 bases and J by 6 bases, and 15 bases separated the two germline ends. Germline V gene lookup returns CDR1 MNHEY and CDR2 SVGAGI. CDR3 in amino acids: CASRTTPGGEQYF. CDR3 coding DNA: TGTGCCAGCAGGACTACCCCAGGAGGCGAGCAGTACTTC.